This paragraph reports one T cell receptor beta chain. The table lists this clonotype with many counts. No antigen is known for it. No much larger clone exists at a distance of one base, and base qualities are not known. Looking up the germline V gene (reference sequence) yields CDR1 MNHEY and CDR2 SMNVEV. The cysteine opens and the phenylalanine closes a CDR3 of 14 amino acids. Kept here is only the CDR3 DNA, which spans 42 bases and is read in frame from base 1. Germline trimming amounts to 6 bases on V and 6 bases on J, with 4 as the count of junction bases outside the gene matches. Library method: 5' RACE. Sequencing was performed on a NextSeq 500. Unique molecular identifiers were attached to individual cDNA molecules in the TCR library protocol so that sequencing error and PCR bias could be corrected. Both TCR alpha and beta chains were sequenced, and tight co-correlation was observed between alpha and beta sequence abundances in each sample. As for how the authors treated the data: Decombinator V4 was used to perform V gene, J gene and CDR3 annotation of TCR sequences. TCRs were defined as expanded if a significant change between any two time points was detected under a Poisson model with p below 0.0001. TCR abundances were normalised to the total number of TCRs sequenced per sample and were expressed as counts per million. TRAV1-2 paired with TRAJ12, TRAJ20 or TRAJ33 defined MAIT TCRs, while TRAV10 paired with TRAJ18 defined iNKT TCRs. A search of VDJdb, accessed on 1 November 2021, was run for TCRs annotated to CMV, EBV and SARS-CoV-2, with TCRs annotated for multiple antigens excluded. Clones were called with MiXCR by TCRdb after fastp trimmed the public reads at Q25, and only in-frame beta chains were retained. A single entry per CDR3 protein holds the most common genes and DNA from its merged rows. TCRdb's processing, not the authors', yielded these V and J calls. The sample table shows under 95,000 distinct CDR3 sequences, and 12% are seen once. The ten biggest clones cover 4% to 5.5% of the sample.

This record belongs to a study of early T cells in non-severe SARS-CoV-2 infection (dated by TCRdb to about 2021). Background for the entire study: Because TCR sequencing relied on bulk RNA taken from unsorted whole blood, pairing of alpha and beta chains was not possible.

Beyond this particular receptor, the publication reports: VDJdb matching was skewed toward anti-spike CD8 responses and likely underestimated virus-specific expansions by missing private and CD4 specificities.

This was a case-control study nested in a cohort of healthcare workers in London, UK, who had nasopharyngeal swab PCR tests and blood samples taken every week. Healthcare workers were recruited between 23 and 31 March 2020, during the week of the UK lockdown, and were followed weekly for up to roughly 16 weeks. Material for sequencing was whole blood. The chain is assembled from TRBV27 and TRBJ2-7, and 14 junction bases match TRBD2. This TCR was sampled from an adult who was a healthcare worker with PCR-confirmed SARS-CoV-2 infection or an uninfected control (not recorded which). The nucleotides read TGTGCCAGCAGGCCCGGGACTAGCGGGAGCGAGCAGTACTTC. The resulting protein is CASRPGTSGSEQYF.